The 16 T cell receptor beta chains in this list originate from one sample, sequenced in a study of technical replicates of blood from a handful of donors. Some clones are missing from TCRdb's copy, which holds only in-frame ones; the method was immunoSEQ multiplex PCR. The sample has approximately 97,000 clones, approximately 95% seen once. Sequencing was carried out using T cells isolated from PBMCs. Every receptor here comes from a human donor in good health.

V is TRBV19 and J is TRBJ2-7; 13 positions agree with TRBD2. Germline-derived CDR1 and CDR2 are LNHDA and SQIVND (reference sequence). V trimming: 5 bases; J trimming: 5 bases; junction bases outside the gene matches: 15. CDR3 size: 18 residues. DNA for the CDR3: TGTGCCAGTAGTCCTTTTTTTAGGACTAGCGGGAGAGTTGACGAGCAGTACTTC. Protein sequence: CASSPFFRTSGRVDEQYF. Based on the CDR3 plus reference TRBV19 and TRBJ2-7, the full variable domain is DGGITQSPKYLFRKEGQNVTLSCEQNLNHDAMYWYRQDPGQGLRLIYYSQIVNDFQKGDIAEGYSVSREKKESFPLTVTSAQKNPTAFYLCASSPFFRTSGRVDEQYFGPGTRLTVT.

The chain is built from TRBV5-1 and TRBJ2-7; D remains unclear. The CDR3 is 14 amino acids. The germline V and J ends were trimmed by 0 bases and 1 base, with 8 bases remaining between them. Germline CDR1 and CDR2: SGHRS and YFSETQ. The CDR3 coding sequence is TGCGCCAGCAGCTTGGATTCCCCTTCCTACGAGCAGTACTTC. It translates to CASSLDSPSYEQYF. The full variable domain, completed using reference TRBV5-1 and TRBJ2-7, is KAGVTQTPRYLIKTRGQQVTLSCSPISGHRSVSWYQQTPGQGLQFLFEYFSETQRNKGNFPGRFSGRQFSNSRSEMNVSTLELGDSALYLCASSLDSPSYEQYFGPGTRLTVT.

This sequence joins TRBV27 and TRBJ1-2; 8 nucleotides align to TRBD1. V was pared by 2 bases and J by 3 bases, with 2 bases of the junction left unmatched. There are 14 residues in the CDR3. Germline assignment: CDR1 MNHEY and CDR2 SMNVEV (reference sequence). CDR3 in amino acids: CASSLAGGYYGYTF. CDR3 sequence (DNA): TGTGCCAGCAGTTTAGCAGGGGGCTACTATGGCTACACCTTC.

The chain combines TRBV28 with TRBJ2-5; no definite D call. CDR3 size: 12 residues. The ends were cut back, 5 bases at V and 5 bases at J, with 9 bases in the middle. The V gene's germline CDR1 is MDHEN and CDR2 SYDVKM. In DNA, the CDR3 is TGTGCCAGCAGTAGCATCGCGGAGACCCAGTACTTC. It translates to CASSSIAETQYF.

Points on this clone: A read error may produce the germline difference seen at one junction end. V and J are TRBV7-7 and TRBJ2-1; weak D call: TRBD1 (6 bases). The V gene's germline CDR1 is SSHAT and CDR2 FNYEAQ (reference sequence). The CDR3 has 14 residues. The CDR3: CASSPQREGGEQFF. The CDR3 region has the DNA TGTGCTAGCAGCCCACAAAGGGAAGGGGGTGAGCAGTTCTTC.

V is TRBV27 and J is TRBJ2-7; D possibly corresponds to TRBD1 (5 bases). The CDR3 runs 14 residues. Trimming left V 3 bases short and J 4 bases short, with 13 bases between. Germline V gene data show CDR1 as MNHEY and CDR2 as SMNVEV (reference sequence). The CDR3 here is CASSLSGMQYEQYF. In DNA form, the CDR3 reads TGTGCCAGCAGTTTGTCAGGGATGCAATACGAGCAGTACTTC.

V gene TRBV6-5 combines with J gene TRBJ2-1, with D maybe TRBD2 (5 bases). The CDR3 is made up of 12 amino acids. The V end lost 6 bases, the J end lost 4 bases, and 7 bases lay between the germline ends. CDR1 is MNHEY, CDR2 SVGAGI, per germline. The CDR3 sequence is CASRADYNEQFF. The CDR3 DNA reads TGTGCCAGCAGAGCGGATTACAATGAGCAGTTCTTC.

The CDR3 here is CASGSGGTGELFF. As DNA, the CDR3 is TGTGCCAGCGGGAGCGGGGGGACCGGGGAGCTGTTTTTT. The chain combines TRBV9 with TRBJ2-2; 9 bases line up with TRBD2. Germline loops: CDR1 SGDLS, CDR2 YYNGEE. The CDR3 has 13 residues. Trimming removed 7 bases from V and 5 bases from J; junction bases left unmatched: 3.

V and J are TRBV19 and TRBJ1-5, with 9 bases that match TRBD1. This CDR3 contains 15 residues. Germline-derived CDR1 and CDR2 are LNHDA and SQIVND (reference sequence). V trimming: 3 bases; J trimming: 4 bases; junction bases outside the gene matches: 4. The CDR3 here is CASSMGGTGNQPQHF. CDR3 sequence (DNA): TGTGCCAGTAGTATGGGTGGGACAGGGAATCAGCCCCAGCATTTT.

The rearrangement joins TRBV9 to TRBJ2-1; D is unclear. This CDR3 is 16 amino acids long. The germline V gene encodes CDR1 SGDLS and CDR2 YYNGEE. V gave up 0 bases and J gave up 0 bases, with 10 bases separating them. CDR3 sequence (DNA): TGTGCCAGCAGCGTAGTCGACTTTTCCTCCTACAATGAGCAGTTCTTC. Translation gives CASSVVDFSSYNEQFF. Using reference TRBV9 and TRBJ2-1 for the parts outside the CDR3, the full variable domain is DSGVTQTPKHLITATGQRVTLRCSPRSGDLSVYWYQQSLDQGLQFLIQYYNGEERAKGNILERFSAQQFPDLHSELNLSSLELGDSALYFCASSVVDFSSYNEQFFGPGTRLTVL.

This rearrangement joins TRBV5-1 to TRBJ2-7, with 8 bases identical to TRBD2. The CDR3 runs 19 residues. After removal of 0 bases from V and 5 bases from J, the junction contained 19 bases not matched to a gene. CDR1 and CDR2 (germline): SGHRS, YFSETQ. The CDR3 loop reads CASSLASGRREGPQDEQYF. In DNA, the CDR3 is TGCGCCAGCAGCTTGGCCTCAGGTCGACGGGAGGGCCCTCAGGACGAGCAGTACTTC.

The V gene is TRBV10-2, the J gene TRBJ2-5, with 14 bases matching TRBD2. Germline loops: CDR1 WSHSY, CDR2 SAAADI. The V gene end was trimmed by 10 bases and the J gene end by 6 bases; junction bases not matched to a gene: 7. The CDR3 extends over 14 amino acids. The DNA for the CDR3 is TGCGCCACCCATGGGACTAGCGGGAGTAAGACCCAGTACTTC. Protein sequence: CATHGTSGSKTQYF.

The chain links TRBV19 to TRBJ2-1, with TRBD2 identical over 8 bases. J gave up 7 bases and V 7 bases, and 15 bases lay outside the gene matches. The CDR3 is 16 amino acids. The germline gives CDR1 LNHDA, CDR2 SQIVND (reference sequence). CDR3 sequence reads: CASIGTGGPSGNEQFF. The CDR3 bases are TGTGCCAGTATAGGAACGGGAGGGCCCTCGGGGAATGAGCAGTTCTTC.

J is TRBJ2-3 and V is TRBV5-1, with 7 bases aligning to TRBD1. Trimming took 4 bases from V and 2 from J; bases not matched to a gene: 4. This CDR3 has 14 amino acids. The V gene's germline CDR1 is SGHRS and CDR2 YFSETQ. CDR3 DNA: TGCGCCAGCAGCCCGACAGGGACCACAGATACGCAGTATTTT. Protein: CASSPTGTTDTQYF.

This clone occurred once. The gene calls are TRBV9 and TRBJ2-5; D is perhaps TRBD1 (6 bases). CDR1 and CDR2 from the germline V gene are SGDLS and YYNGEE. This CDR3 has 16 residues. Trimming removed 4 bases at V and 1 base at J, with 17 bases between. CDR3 sequence: CASSQDSATIQETQYF. Written as DNA, the CDR3 is TGTGCCAGCAGCCAGGACAGTGCAACTATCCAAGAGACCCAGTACTTC.

This chain links TRBV19 with TRBJ2-1; D is undetermined. V dropped 7 bases and J dropped 0 bases, with 10 bases sitting between them. The CDR3 has 14 residues. Looked up from germline, CDR1 is LNHDA and CDR2 is SQIVND (reference sequence). The CDR3, as DNA: TGTGCCAGTAATTACGGGTACTCCTACAATGAGCAGTTCTTC. This sequence encodes CASNYGYSYNEQFF.